The 25 T cell receptor beta chains listed next were all sequenced from one sample in a study of immune characterization of retroperitoneal liposarcoma. TCRdb recomputed calls from the PCR reads with MiXCR, one row per CDR3 protein. Of over 10,000 distinct CDR3 sequences in the sample, approximately 48% were seen once. The sequencing input was tumor tissue. The receptor source for this set is a female donor with retroperitoneal liposarcoma.

This clonotype was observed a few times. This chain uses TRBV12-3 or TRBV12-4 with TRBJ2-3; D unresolved. Trimming stripped 2 bases from V and 5 bases from J, with 2 bases between. The CDR3 is 11 residues long. CDR3 sequence reads: CASSLRDTQYF. CDR3 nucleotides: TGTGCCAGCAGTTTAAGAGATACGCAGTATTTT.

The V call is TRBV6-1, the J call TRBJ2-5, with D unclear. Deletions cut 6 bases from V and 7 bases from J, with 9 bases between. CDR3 length: 11 amino acids. CDR1 is MNHNS and CDR2 is SASEGT in the germline V gene. This CDR3 reads CASSVASTQYF. CDR3 nucleotides: TGTGCCAGCAGCGTCGCTTCGACCCAGTACTTC.

This clonotype was observed a few times. V and J are TRBV6-6 and TRBJ2-1; TRBD1 agrees at 9 bases. The germline V gene encodes CDR1 MNHNY and CDR2 SVGAGI (reference sequence). Trimming took 0 bases from V and 10 from J; bases not matched to a gene: 13. This CDR3 contains 17 residues. In DNA form, the CDR3 reads TGTGCCAGCAGTTACTCGACAGGGGGGAGACAGGGCGGGGAGCAGTTCTTC. Translated: CASSYSTGGRQGGEQFF.

Relative to its sample, this clonotype is medium-sized. The chain combines TRBV6-1 with TRBJ2-1; TRBD1 aligns across 8 bases. Looked up from germline, CDR1 is MNHNS and CDR2 is SASEGT. The CDR3 is 14 residues long. V gave up 3 bases and J gave up 13 bases; unmatched junction bases: 11. This CDR3 reads CASSESGGIETQFF. CDR3 DNA: TGTGCCAGCAGTGAGTCAGGGGGCATAGAGACCCAGTTCTTC.

The chain couples TRBV6-5 to TRBJ2-1, with D hard to call. The V gene's germline CDR1 is MNHEY and CDR2 SVGAGI. Deletions cut 5 bases from V and 13 bases from J, with 24 bases between. This CDR3 region has 15 residues. CDR3 sequence (DNA): TGTGCCAGCAGTGACACCGAGGCGTACCAAGAGACCCAGTTCTTC. The encoded protein is CASSDTEAYQETQFF.

This clonotype came up many times. V usage is TRBV7-2 and J usage is TRBJ2-1; 13 bases line up with TRBD2. This CDR3 is 14 amino acids long. CDR1 is SGHTA and CDR2 is FQGNSA in the germline V gene. Trimming at V came to 5 bases and at J to 10 bases, leaving 5 bases not matched to a gene. CDR3 nucleotide sequence: TGTGCCAGCAGCCTGGGACTAGCGGGGATCGAGCAGTTCTTC. Amino acids: CASSLGLAGIEQFF. Together with reference TRBV7-2 and TRBJ2-1, the CDR3 gives the full variable domain: GAGVSQSPSNKVTEKGKDVELRCDPISGHTALYWYRQSLGQGLEFLIYFQGNSAPDKSGLPSDRFSAERTGGSVSTLTIQRTQQEDSAVYLCASSLGLAGIEQFFGPGTRLTVL.

The chain recombines TRBV6-1 with TRBJ2-5; 8 bases match TRBD2. The J call is in doubt because the DNA end fits TRBJ2-7 better. Per the germline V gene, CDR1 is MNHNS and CDR2 is SASEGT. The CDR3 spans 15 residues. The CDR3, as DNA: TGTGCCAGCAGTGAAGAATACAGCGGGAGCTACGAGCAGTACTTC. It encodes CASSEEYSGSYEQYF.

The V call is TRBV6-1, the J call TRBJ2-3; 8 nucleotides line up with TRBD1. The CDR3 loop spans 13 amino acids. CDR1 MNHNS and CDR2 SASEGT come from the germline V gene. Losses at the gene ends were 8 bases for V and 5 bases for J; bases not matched to a gene: 6. The CDR3 nucleotides read TGTGCCAGCCCAAGGACAGGGCAAGATACGCAGTATTTT. Encoded protein: CASPRTGQDTQYF.

Note on this clonotype: A much larger clone lies a single base off, so this may be a read error. The chain employs TRBV6-1 and TRBJ2-1, with D tentatively TRBD2 (6 bases). CDR3 length: 13 residues. V was pared by 6 bases and J by 10 bases, with 16 bases between. Germline CDR1 and CDR2: MNHNS and SASEGT. CDR3 DNA: TGTGCCAGCAGCTACCGGGAGACCTACGAGCAGTTCTTC. It yields the protein CASSYRETYEQFF.

This chain joins TRBV5-1 and TRBJ2-2; 9 bases fit TRBD1. Germline V CDR1 and CDR2: SGHRS, YFSETQ. The CDR3 sequence is 16 residues long. The J segment lost 1 base and the V segment lost 5 bases, leaving 6 bases of the junction unmatched. The CDR3 protein is CASSIQGAWNTGELFF. Here the CDR3 DNA reads TGCGCCAGCAGTATACAGGGGGCCTGGAACACCGGGGAGCTGTTTTTT.

This clonotype has a handful of counts. V and J are TRBV6-1 and TRBJ2-3; perhaps D is TRBD1 or TRBD2 (5 bases each). Germline loops: CDR1 MNHNS, CDR2 SASEGT. The CDR3 length is 13 residues. Trimming removed 6 bases at V and 5 bases at J, with 12 bases between. CDR3 protein: CASRSGSIDTQYF. The DNA of the CDR3 is TGTGCCAGCAGGTCAGGGAGTATAGATACGCAGTATTTT.

The J gene is TRBJ2-2, the V gene TRBV12-5; D is undetermined. The CDR3 consists of 12 residues. The germline V gene encodes CDR1 LGHNT and CDR2 FRNRAP. Trimming removed 7 bases at V and 1 base at J, with 4 bases between. The CDR3 region is CASAGNTGELFF. The CDR3 nucleotides are TGTGCTAGTGCCGGGAACACCGGGGAGCTGTTTTTT.

As regards this clonotype: The missing conserved phenylalanine or tryptophan at the end of this CDR3 makes a read error likely. The DNA for the CDR3 is TGTGCCAGCAGCTTAGGTCTAGCGGGATTTTACAATGAGCAGTACTGC. It codes for CASSLGLAGFYNEQYC. The chain uses TRBV11-2 and TRBJ2-1, with 9 positions matching TRBD2. The J call may be incorrect, as the DNA end agrees better with TRBJ2-7. CDR3 length: 16 amino acids. Germline V gives CDR1 SGHAT, CDR2 FQNNGV.

This clonotype was found a few times. The chain combines TRBV27 with TRBJ2-1, with TRBD1 matching 7 bases. TRBJ2-7 matches the DNA end more closely, so the J call is doubtful. From germline, CDR1 is MNHEY and CDR2 SMNVEV (reference sequence). The CDR3 sequence is 13 residues long. CDR3 loop: CASIGTVSYEQYF. The CDR3 bases are TGTGCCAGCATCGGGACAGTCTCCTACGAGCAGTACTTC.

Comments on this clonotype: One end of the junction does not line up with germline, which may come from a read error. The genes are TRBV6-8 and TRBJ2-4, with TRBD2 as a possible D gene (6 bases). The CDR3 is made up of 10 amino acids. Germline assignment: CDR1 MNHGY and CDR2 SAAAGT. The CDR3 is CASSYPGLLF. The CDR3 DNA reads TGTGCCAGCAGTTATCCGGGACTGCTCTTC.

This chain uses TRBV27 with TRBJ2-5; the D is unclear. With 5 bases removed from V and 5 bases from J, the gap between germline ends came to 18 bases. The CDR3 is 15 amino acids. CDR1 is MNHEY, CDR2 SMNVEV, per germline (reference sequence). The CDR3 loop reads CASSVDTSALETQYF. The CDR3 DNA follows: TGTGCCAGCAGTGTTGATACGAGCGCTTTGGAGACCCAGTACTTC.

V usage is TRBV6-1 and J usage is TRBJ2-1; D is perhaps TRBD2 (7 bases). CDR3 length equals 16 residues. Between the trimmed V and J ends, which lost 4 bases and 5 bases, there was a span of 18 bases. In germline, CDR1 is MNHNS, CDR2 SASEGT. CDR3 loop: CASSGPGRGGNNEQFF. CDR3 coding DNA: TGTGCCAGCAGTGGACCAGGGAGGGGGGGAAACAATGAGCAGTTCTTC.

The genes are TRBV5-1 and TRBJ2-5, with 7 bases identical to TRBD1. In germline, CDR1 is SGHRS, CDR2 YFSETQ. This CDR3 is built from 15 residues. J was trimmed by 11 bases and V by 4 bases; bases with no gene match: 17. The CDR3 region has the DNA TGCGCCAGCAGCGTCAGGGGGAGCCCCTACAATGAGCAGTACTTC. As protein: CASSVRGSPYNEQYF.

About this clonotype itself: A much larger clone is a single base away; this may be a read error. Because it lacks the conserved phenylalanine or tryptophan at the end, this CDR3 is likely a read error. This sequence joins TRBV6-8 and TRBJ2-1; TRBD1 matches 7 bases. Germline V lookup: CDR1 MNHGY, CDR2 SAAAGT. V shed 8 bases and J 13 bases; nucleotides not matched to a gene: 14. This CDR3 comprises 13 residues. The CDR3 spells CASVWTGRETQFC. CDR3 nucleotides: TGTGCCAGCGTCTGGACAGGACGAGAGACCCAGTTCTGC.

Only a few counts were recorded for this clonotype. The chain combines TRBV10-3 with TRBJ2-1, with TRBD2 matching over 8 bases. The germline V gene encodes CDR1 ENHRY and CDR2 SYGVKD. With 4 bases clipped from V and 9 bases from J, the junction kept 5 bases outside the gene matches. The CDR3 contains 13 residues. The DNA of the CDR3 is TGTGCCATCAGTGCGGGGGGGCGGATTGAGCAGTTCTTC. Amino acid sequence: CAISAGGRIEQFF.

This clonotype was recorded at least ten times. The CDR3 sequence: CASSYSQGGTGHSPLHF. The CDR3 DNA follows: TGTGCCAGCAGTTACTCCCAGGGGGGGACAGGGCACTCACCCCTCCACTTT. The chain employs TRBV6-6 and TRBJ1-6; TRBD1 matches at 9 bases. Trimming removed 0 bases from V and 10 bases from J; junction bases left unmatched: 10. CDR3 length: 17 residues. The V gene's germline CDR1 is MNHNY and CDR2 SVGAGI (reference sequence).

The chain joins TRBV7-8 to TRBJ2-1; D is undetermined. With 2 bases removed from V and 1 base from J, the gap between germline ends came to 12 bases. The CDR3 has 16 amino acids. Germline V gene sequence: CDR1 SGHVS, CDR2 FQNEAQ. DNA of the CDR3: TGTGCCAGCAGCTTAAGGGAAATGGTTTCCTACAATGAGCAGTTCTTC. This gives the protein CASSLREMVSYNEQFF. The full variable domain, completed using reference TRBV7-8 and TRBJ2-1, is GAGVSQSPRYKVAKRGQDVALRCDPISGHVSLFWYQQALGQGPEFLTYFQNEAQLDKSGLPSDRFFAERPEGSVSTLKIQRTQQEDSAVYLCASSLREMVSYNEQFFGPGTRLTVL.

V gene TRBV6-5 combines with J gene TRBJ2-5; 8 positions match TRBD1. Gene TRBJ2-7 matches the end of the DNA better, so the J call may be wrong. CDR1 and CDR2 from the germline V gene are MNHEY and SVGAGI. The CDR3 is 16 amino acids. CDR3 sequence reads: CASSYFPTGVSHEQYF. The CDR3 region has the DNA TGTGCCAGCAGTTATTTTCCGACAGGGGTCTCTCACGAGCAGTACTTC.

This clonotype was counted a few times. V and J are TRBV7-3 and TRBJ2-1; TRBD1 might be the D (6 bases). The tail of the sequence fits TRBJ2-7 better, so the J call may be wrong. The CDR3 is made up of 15 amino acids. From germline, CDR1 is SGHTA and CDR2 FQGTGA. The CDR3 DNA is TGTGCCAGCAGCCCGGGACCGATTAAGGGACATGAGCAGTACTTC. As protein: CASSPGPIKGHEQYF.

This clonotype was seen repeatedly, ten times or more. The V and J genes are TRBV7-8 and TRBJ2-4; 7 bases map to TRBD1. The DNA end lines up better with TRBJ2-5; the J call may be wrong. Germline CDR1 SGHVS, CDR2 FQNEAQ. CDR3 length equals 17 residues. The CDR3, as DNA: TGTGCCAGCAGCTCGATATTCCCCGGGACAGTCCAAGAGACCCAGTACTTC. Translation gives CASSSIFPGTVQETQYF.